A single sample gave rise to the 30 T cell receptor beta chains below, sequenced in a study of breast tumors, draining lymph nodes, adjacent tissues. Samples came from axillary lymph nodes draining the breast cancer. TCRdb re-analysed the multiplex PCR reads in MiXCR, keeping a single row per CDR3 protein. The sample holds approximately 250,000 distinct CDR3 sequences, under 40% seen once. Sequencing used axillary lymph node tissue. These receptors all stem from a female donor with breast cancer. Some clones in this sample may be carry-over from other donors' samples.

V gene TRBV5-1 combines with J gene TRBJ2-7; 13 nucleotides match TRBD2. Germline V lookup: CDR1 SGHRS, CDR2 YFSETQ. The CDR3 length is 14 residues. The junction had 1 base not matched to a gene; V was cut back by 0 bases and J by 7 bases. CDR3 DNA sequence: TGCGCCAGCAGCTTGGGGGGACTAGCGGGAGAGCAGTACTTC. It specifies CASSLGGLAGEQYF.

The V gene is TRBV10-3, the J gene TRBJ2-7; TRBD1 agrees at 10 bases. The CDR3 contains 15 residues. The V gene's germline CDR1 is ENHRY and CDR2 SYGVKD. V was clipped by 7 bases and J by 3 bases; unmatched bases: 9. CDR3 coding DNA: TGTGCCATCAATCCTAGACAGGGGGCCTTCTACGAGCAGTACTTC. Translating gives CAINPRQGAFYEQYF.

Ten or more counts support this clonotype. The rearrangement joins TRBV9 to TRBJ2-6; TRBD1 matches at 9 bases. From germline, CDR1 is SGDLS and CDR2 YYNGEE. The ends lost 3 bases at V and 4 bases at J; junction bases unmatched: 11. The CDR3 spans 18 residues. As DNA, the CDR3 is TGTGCCAGCAGCGACGATCTACAGGGGGCGGGCGGGGCCAACGTCCTGACTTTC. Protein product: CASSDDLQGAGGANVLTF.

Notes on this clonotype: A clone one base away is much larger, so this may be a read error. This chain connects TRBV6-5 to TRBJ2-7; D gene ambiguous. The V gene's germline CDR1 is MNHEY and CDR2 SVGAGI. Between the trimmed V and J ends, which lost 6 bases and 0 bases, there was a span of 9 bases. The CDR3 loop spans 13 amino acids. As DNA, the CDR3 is TGTGCCAGCAGGCACTTAATCTCCTACGAGCAGTACTTC. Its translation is CASRHLISYEQYF.

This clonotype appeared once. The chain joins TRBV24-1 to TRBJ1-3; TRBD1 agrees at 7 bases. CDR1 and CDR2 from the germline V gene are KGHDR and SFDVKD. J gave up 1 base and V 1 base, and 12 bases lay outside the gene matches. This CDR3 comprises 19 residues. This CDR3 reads CATSDFRREGRGSGNTIYF. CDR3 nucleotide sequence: TGTGCCACCAGTGATTTCAGGCGGGAGGGCAGGGGGTCTGGAAACACCATATATTTT.

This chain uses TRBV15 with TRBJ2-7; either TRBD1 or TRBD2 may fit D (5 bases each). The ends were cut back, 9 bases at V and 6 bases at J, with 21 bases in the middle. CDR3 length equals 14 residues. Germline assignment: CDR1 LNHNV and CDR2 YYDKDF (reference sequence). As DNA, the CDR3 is TGTGCCACAAGACGACCCGGGACCGCCCGCGAGCAGTACTTC. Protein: CATRRPGTAREQYF.

The CDR3 DNA follows: TGCGCCAGCAGCCCGGGACAGCTCTATGGCTACACCTCAGGGAGAGAGCAGTACTTC. This sequence encodes CASSPGQLYGYTSGREQYF. This chain uses TRBV4-1 with TRBJ2-7; 7 bases fit TRBD1. The ends lost 4 bases at V and 7 bases at J; junction bases unmatched: 25. This CDR3 spans 19 amino acids. Germline lookup yields CDR1 MGHRA and CDR2 YSYEKL.

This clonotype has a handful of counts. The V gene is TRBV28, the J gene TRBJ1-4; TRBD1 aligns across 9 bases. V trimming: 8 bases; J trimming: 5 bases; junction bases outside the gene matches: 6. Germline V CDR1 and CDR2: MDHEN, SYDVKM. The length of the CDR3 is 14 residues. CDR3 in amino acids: CASGMTGGNEKLFF. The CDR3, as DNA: TGTGCCAGCGGAATGACAGGGGGGAATGAAAAACTGTTTTTT.

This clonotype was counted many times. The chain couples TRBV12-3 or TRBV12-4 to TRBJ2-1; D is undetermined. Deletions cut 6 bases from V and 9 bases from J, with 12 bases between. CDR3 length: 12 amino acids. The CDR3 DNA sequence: TGTGCCAGCAGCTACTTAGCCAGTGAGCAGTTCTTC. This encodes CASSYLASEQFF.

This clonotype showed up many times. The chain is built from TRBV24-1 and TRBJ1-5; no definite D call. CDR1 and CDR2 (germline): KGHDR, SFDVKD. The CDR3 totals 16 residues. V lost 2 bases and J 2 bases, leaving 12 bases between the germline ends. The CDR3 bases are TGTGCCACCAGTGATTCCCTAGTCTTGGGCAATCAGCCCCAGCATTTT. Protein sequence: CATSDSLVLGNQPQHF.

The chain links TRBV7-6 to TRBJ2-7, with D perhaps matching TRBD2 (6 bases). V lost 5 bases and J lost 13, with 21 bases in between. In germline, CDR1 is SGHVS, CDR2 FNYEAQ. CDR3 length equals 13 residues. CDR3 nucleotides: TGTGCCAGCAGCATAGTGGGGCGGGATGGGCAATACTTC. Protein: CASSIVGRDGQYF.

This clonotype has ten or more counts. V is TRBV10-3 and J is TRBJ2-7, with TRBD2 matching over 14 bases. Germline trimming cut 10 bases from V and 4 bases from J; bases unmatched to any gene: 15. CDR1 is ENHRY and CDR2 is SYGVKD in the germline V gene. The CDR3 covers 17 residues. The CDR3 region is CASQRGTSGSHGYEQYF. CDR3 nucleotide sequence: TGTGCCAGCCAAAGGGGGACTAGCGGGAGTCACGGGTACGAGCAGTACTTC.

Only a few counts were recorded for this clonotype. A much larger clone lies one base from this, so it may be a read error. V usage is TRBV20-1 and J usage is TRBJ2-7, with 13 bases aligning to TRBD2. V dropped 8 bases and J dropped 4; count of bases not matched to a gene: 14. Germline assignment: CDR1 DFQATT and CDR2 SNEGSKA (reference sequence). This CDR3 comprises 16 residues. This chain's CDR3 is CSRGLAGEWSYYEQYF. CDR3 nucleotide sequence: TGCAGTAGAGGACTAGCGGGGGAGTGGAGTTATTACGAGCAGTACTTC.

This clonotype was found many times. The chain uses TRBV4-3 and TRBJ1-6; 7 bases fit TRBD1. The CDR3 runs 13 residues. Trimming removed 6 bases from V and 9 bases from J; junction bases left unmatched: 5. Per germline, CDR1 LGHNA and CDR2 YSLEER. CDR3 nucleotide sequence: TGCGCCAGCAGTCGGGCAGGGGGTTCACCCCTCCACTTT. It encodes CASSRAGGSPLHF.

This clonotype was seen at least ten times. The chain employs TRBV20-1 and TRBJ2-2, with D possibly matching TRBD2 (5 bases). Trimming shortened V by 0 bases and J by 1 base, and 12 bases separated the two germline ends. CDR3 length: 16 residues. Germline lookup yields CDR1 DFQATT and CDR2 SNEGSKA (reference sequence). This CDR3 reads CSARDKNGENTGELFF. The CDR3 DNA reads TGCAGTGCTAGAGATAAGAACGGGGAGAACACCGGGGAGCTGTTTTTT.

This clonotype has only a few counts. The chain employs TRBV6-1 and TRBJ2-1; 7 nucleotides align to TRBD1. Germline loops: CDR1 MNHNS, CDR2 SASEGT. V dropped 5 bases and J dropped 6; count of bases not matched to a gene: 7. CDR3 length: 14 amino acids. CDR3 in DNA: TGTGCCAGCAGTTCCGGACAGGTGGGCAATGAGCAGTTCTTC. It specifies CASSSGQVGNEQFF.

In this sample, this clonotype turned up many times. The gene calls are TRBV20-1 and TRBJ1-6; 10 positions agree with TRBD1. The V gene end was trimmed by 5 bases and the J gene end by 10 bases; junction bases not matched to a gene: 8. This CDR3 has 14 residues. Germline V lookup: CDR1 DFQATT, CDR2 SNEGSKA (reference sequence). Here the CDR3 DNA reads TGCAGTGCTCTTTCGGACAGGGGGGGCTCACCCCTCCACTTT. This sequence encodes CSALSDRGGSPLHF.

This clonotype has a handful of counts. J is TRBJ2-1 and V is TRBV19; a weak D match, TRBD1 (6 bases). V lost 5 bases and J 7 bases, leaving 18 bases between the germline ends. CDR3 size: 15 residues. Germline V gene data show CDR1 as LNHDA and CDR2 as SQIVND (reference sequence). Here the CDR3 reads CASSGLLGAGNEQFF. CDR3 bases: TGTGCCAGTAGTGGGCTACTGGGGGCCGGGAATGAGCAGTTCTTC.

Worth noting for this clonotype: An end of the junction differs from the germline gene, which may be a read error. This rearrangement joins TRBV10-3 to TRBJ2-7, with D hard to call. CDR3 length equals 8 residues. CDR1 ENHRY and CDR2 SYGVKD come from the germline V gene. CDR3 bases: TGTGCCATCAGTGAGTCGATGTTC. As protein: CAISESMF.

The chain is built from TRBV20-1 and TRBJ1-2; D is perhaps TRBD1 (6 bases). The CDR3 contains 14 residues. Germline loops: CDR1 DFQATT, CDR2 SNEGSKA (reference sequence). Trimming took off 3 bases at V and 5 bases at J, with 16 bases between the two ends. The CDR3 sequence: CSARGRGRWYGYTF. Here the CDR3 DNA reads TGCAGTGCTAGGGGCAGGGGAAGGTGGTATGGCTACACCTTC.

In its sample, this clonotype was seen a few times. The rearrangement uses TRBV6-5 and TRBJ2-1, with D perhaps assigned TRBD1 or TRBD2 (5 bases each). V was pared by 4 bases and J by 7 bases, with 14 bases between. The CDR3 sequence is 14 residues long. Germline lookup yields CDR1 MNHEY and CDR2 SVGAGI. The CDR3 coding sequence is TGTGCCAGCAGTTTTAGGGGCTGGGGGAATGAGCAGTTCTTC. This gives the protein CASSFRGWGNEQFF.

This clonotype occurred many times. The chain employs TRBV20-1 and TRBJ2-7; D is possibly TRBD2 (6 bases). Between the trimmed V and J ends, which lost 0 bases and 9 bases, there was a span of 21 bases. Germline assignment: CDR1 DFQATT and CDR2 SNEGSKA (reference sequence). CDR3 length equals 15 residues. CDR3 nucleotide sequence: TGCAGTGCTAGAGATCTGACTAGTACCTACGAGTTGCAGTACTTC. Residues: CSARDLTSTYELQYF.

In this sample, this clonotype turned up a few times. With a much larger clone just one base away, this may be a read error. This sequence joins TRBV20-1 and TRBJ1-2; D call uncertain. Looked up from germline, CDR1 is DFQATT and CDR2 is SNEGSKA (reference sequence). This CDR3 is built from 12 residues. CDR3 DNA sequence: TGCAGTGCCACCATATCGGAGAGCGGCTACCCCTTC. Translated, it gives CSATISESGYPF.

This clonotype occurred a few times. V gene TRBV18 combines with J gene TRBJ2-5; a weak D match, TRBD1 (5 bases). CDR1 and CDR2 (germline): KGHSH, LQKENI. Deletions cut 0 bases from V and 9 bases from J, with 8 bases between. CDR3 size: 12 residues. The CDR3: CASSPPSRAQYF. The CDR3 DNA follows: TGTGCCAGCTCACCACCGAGCAGGGCCCAGTACTTC.

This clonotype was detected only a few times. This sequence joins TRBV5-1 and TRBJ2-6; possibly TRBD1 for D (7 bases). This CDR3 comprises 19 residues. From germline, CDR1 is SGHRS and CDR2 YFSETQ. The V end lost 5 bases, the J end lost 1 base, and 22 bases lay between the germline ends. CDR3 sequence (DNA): TGCGCCAGCAGTTCAGAGGTTAGGGACAGCGGGTCTGGGGCCAACGTCCTGACTTTC. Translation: CASSSEVRDSGSGANVLTF.

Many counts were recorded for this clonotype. The CDR3 is CASSIGRTREETQYF. The CDR3 coding sequence is TGTGCCAGTAGTATAGGAAGGACTAGGGAAGAGACCCAGTACTTC. This chain links TRBV19 with TRBJ2-5; TRBD2 agrees at 7 bases. CDR1 and CDR2 from the germline V gene are LNHDA and SQIVND (reference sequence). The CDR3 length is 15 residues. J lost 3 bases, V lost 1 base, and 5 bases had no gene match.

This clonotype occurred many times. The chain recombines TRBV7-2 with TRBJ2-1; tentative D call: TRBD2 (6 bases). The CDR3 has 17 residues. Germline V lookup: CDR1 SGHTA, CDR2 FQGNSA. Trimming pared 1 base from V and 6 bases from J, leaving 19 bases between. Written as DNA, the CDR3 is TGTGCCAGCAGCTTAGAGGCGGGGAGGTCAATCTTCAATGAGCAGTTCTTC. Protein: CASSLEAGRSIFNEQFF.

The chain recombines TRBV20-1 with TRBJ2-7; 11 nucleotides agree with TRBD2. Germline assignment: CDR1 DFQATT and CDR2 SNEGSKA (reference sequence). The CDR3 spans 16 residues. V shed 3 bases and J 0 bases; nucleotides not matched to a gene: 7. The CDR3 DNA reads TGCAGTGCTAGCCCCCAAACTAGCGGGAGCTCCTACGAGCAGTACTTC. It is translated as CSASPQTSGSSYEQYF.

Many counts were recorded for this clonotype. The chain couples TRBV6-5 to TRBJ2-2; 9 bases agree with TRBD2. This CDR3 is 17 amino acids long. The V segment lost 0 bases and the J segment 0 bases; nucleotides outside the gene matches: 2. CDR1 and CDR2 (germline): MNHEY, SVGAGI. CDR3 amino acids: CASSYSTSGSNTGELFF. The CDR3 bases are TGTGCCAGCAGTTACTCCACTAGCGGGTCGAACACCGGGGAGCTGTTTTTT.

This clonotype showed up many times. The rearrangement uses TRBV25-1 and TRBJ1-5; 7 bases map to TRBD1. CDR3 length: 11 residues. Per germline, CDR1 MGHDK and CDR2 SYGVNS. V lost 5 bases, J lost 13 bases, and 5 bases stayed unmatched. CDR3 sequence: CASSTGTVQHF. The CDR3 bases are TGTGCCAGCAGTACCGGGACAGTGCAGCATTTT.